This T cell receptor beta chain was captured in a study of regulatory T cells in long-lasting Graves disease. Study-wide background: Graves' patients, diagnosed recently, had received antithyroid drugs under 3 months. Findings and limits, study-wide: More public clonotypes were shared by persistent patients (about 2,700) than by new patients (about 1,000).

Time point defined: newly diagnosed GD, antithyroid drugs for less than 3 months. TCR sequences were obtained from RNA taken from PBMCs. Patients hailed from an endocrinology department in Xi'an, China. Arm-PCR with iRepertoire HTBI primers amplified the CDR3 regions for these TCR beta libraries. TCRdb re-called the multiplex PCR reads with MiXCR, one entry per CDR3 protein. In the table there are over 400,000 distinct CDR3 sequences, 11% to 15% of which are singletons. This clonotype was recorded many times. Its antigen is still unknown. These records were also assigned to another study, of T cells in Graves' hyperthyroidism and ophthalmopathy. This second report adds: Peripheral blood also featured most of the thyroid clonotypes expanded above 0.001.

The sample here was peripheral blood mononuclear cells (PBMCs), taken at new diagnosis, from a patient treated with antithyroid drugs. The source of this sequence is a woman in her fifties or sixties with Graves disease.

The CDR3 is CASSVGTRFPTDTQYF. As DNA, the CDR3 is TGTGCCAGCAGCGTAGGGACTAGGTTTCCCACAGATACGCAGTATTTT. J is TRBJ2-3 and V is TRBV9, with TRBD2 matching over 7 bases. This CDR3 region has 16 residues. The V and J ends lost 0 bases and 2 bases, in that order; junction bases with no gene match: 6. Per the germline V gene, CDR1 is SGDLS and CDR2 is YYNGEE.